Listed below are T cell receptor beta chains from one sample, sequenced in a study of beta chain features in type 1 diabetes. Assay used: immunoSEQ multiplex PCR; TCRdb lists only in-frame clones, some missing. The sample consists of over 350,000 clones, about 16% of them appearing once. Source material: naive CD4+ T cells from blood. The source is a woman under 30 in good health. Each CDR3 is given with its conserved first and last residue. The D gene is left open where the match is weak. Size values are once, few and many counts, or a class for expanded clones, and some rows have none.

j_call | v_call | clone_size | d_call | cdr3_nt | cdr3_aa
TRBJ2-3 | TRBV7-9 | - | TRBD2 | TGTGCCGGTCAGACTAGCGGGACATGGGATACGCAGTATTTT | CAGQTSGTWDTQYF
TRBJ2-1 | TRBV30 | - | TRBD1 | TGTGCCTGGAGTGGTGGAGGGACAGGGGCCCCCAATGAGCAGTTCTTC | CAWSGGGTGAPNEQFF
TRBJ2-7 | TRBV29-1 | few | TRBD1 | TGCAGCGCCAAAAACGCAGGGGGCGAGCAGTACTTC | CSAKNAGGEQYF
TRBJ1-5 | TRBV7-9 | few | TRBD1 | TGTGCCAGCAGCTTAGGTGTGGGGACAGGGAAGGATCAGCCCCAGCATTTT | CASSLGVGTGKDQPQHF
TRBJ2-7 | TRBV4-3 | - | TRBD1 | TGCGCCAGCAGCCAAGCCCGAGGGACAGGGTTCTACGAGCAGTACTTC | CASSQARGTGFYEQYF
TRBJ1-2 | TRBV5-1 | - | - | TGCGCCAGCAGCTTGGGAACAGACTATGGCTACACCTTC | CASSLGTDYGYTF
TRBJ1-1 | TRBV19 | few | - | TGTGCCAGTAGTATAGAGGTCGGCACTGAAGCTTTCTTT | CASSIEVGTEAFF
TRBJ2-2 | TRBV9 | few | TRBD1 | TGTGCCAGCAGCGAGGACAGGTTGCGTGATAACACCGGGGAGCTGTTTTTT | CASSEDRLRDNTGELFF
TRBJ2-7 | TRBV5-1 | - | TRBD2 | TGCGCCAGCAGCTTTAGCAGGGAGGGCGAGCAGTACTTC | CASSFSREGEQYF
TRBJ2-2 | TRBV30 | few | - | TGTGCCTGGAGTGACTTTGCCGGGGAGCTGTTTTTT | CAWSDFAGELFF
TRBJ2-7 | TRBV28 | few | TRBD1 | TGTGCCAGCAGTTTATGGAGTGGGACAGGGACCGACGAGCAGTACTTC | CASSLWSGTGTDEQYF
TRBJ2-1 | TRBV2 | - | TRBD1 | TGTGCCAGCAGTCCCCGACAGGGCTCGAATGAGCAGTTCTTC | CASSPRQGSNEQFF
TRBJ2-2 | TRBV2 | - | - | TGTGCCAGCAGTTATGAGAGACAGTACACCGGGGAGCTGTTTTTT | CASSYERQYTGELFF
TRBJ1-3 | TRBV14 | - | - | TGTGCCAGCAGCGAGGAACACTCTGGAAACACCATATATTTT | CASSEEHSGNTIYF
TRBJ1-2 | TRBV29-1 | - | TRBD1 | TGCAGCGTTGAGGGACAGGGTAACTATGGCTACACCTTC | CSVEGQGNYGYTF
TRBJ2-7 | TRBV5-1 | - | - | TGCGCCAGCAGCCCCCTCGGGGCAGGGGTGCACTTC | CASSPLGAGVHF
TRBJ2-3 | TRBV30 | few | TRBD2 | TGTGCCTGGAGTGATGGAAGTAGCGGGAGCACAGATACGCAGTATTTT | CAWSDGSSGSTDTQYF
TRBJ1-1 | TRBV29-1 | few | - | TGCAGCGTTGCGGACAGCGCAATGAACACTGAAGCTTTCTTT | CSVADSAMNTEAFF
TRBJ2-1 | TRBV7-2 | - | TRBD2 | TGTGCCAGCAGCATCGGACTAGCGGGAGGGGGCATTGGTGAGCAGTTCTTC | CASSIGLAGGGIGEQFF
TRBJ2-2 | TRBV5-1 | - | TRBD2 | TGCGCCAGCGGCGAGGGGACTAGGACCGGGGAGCTGTTTTTT | CASGEGTRTGELFF
TRBJ1-5 | TRBV7-9 | - | - | TGTGCCAGCAGCACGGGTGGTGCGGTTCCACAGCCCCAGCATTTT | CASSTGGAVPQPQHF
TRBJ2-4 | TRBV7-8 | - | - | TGTGCCAGCAGCTTTCCCCTGGGAAGGGGGTACAAAAACATTCAGTACTTC | CASSFPLGRGYKNIQYF
TRBJ2-1 | TRBV29-1 | few | - | TGCAGCGCTCAAATGGGGGGGGGCTACTCCTACAATGAGCAGTTCTTC | CSAQMGGGYSYNEQFF
TRBJ2-2 | TRBV7-9 | few | - | TGTGCCAGCAGCTTACGTAGCAGGGCTAACACCGGGGAGCTGTTTTTT | CASSLRSRANTGELFF
TRBJ2-2 | TRBV7-2 | - | - | TGTGCCAGCAGCGTTCACTTTACGGTTACCGGGGAGCTGTTTTTT | CASSVHFTVTGELFF
TRBJ2-7 | TRBV30 | - | TRBD2 | TGTGCCTGGCATAGTAGCGGGAGGGCCAACGAGCAGTACTTC | CAWHSSGRANEQYF
TRBJ2-7 | TRBV5-1 | - | - | TGCGCCAGCAGCTCTACAGGGCTCGAGCAGTACTTC | CASSSTGLEQYF
TRBJ2-1 | TRBV28 | - | - | TGTGCCAGCAGTCTGGACAGCGACAATGAGCAGTTCTTC | CASSLDSDNEQFF
TRBJ1-1 | TRBV14 | few | TRBD1 | TGTGCCAGCAGCCCCAGACAGGGGGCTGGTATCTTCACTGAAGCTTTCTTT | CASSPRQGAGIFTEAFF
TRBJ2-1 | TRBV7-3 | - | TRBD1 | TGTGCCAGCAGACATACCGGGACAGGGGACAATGAGCAGTTCTTC | CASRHTGTGDNEQFF
TRBJ1-2 | TRBV28 | - | - | TGTGCCAGCCTCACGGGCAGGGCTAACTATGGCTACACCTTC | CASLTGRANYGYTF
TRBJ2-2 | TRBV7-9 | few | TRBD2 | TGTGCCAGCAGCTCGGGGCTAGCGGAAAACACCGGGGAGCTGTTTTTT | CASSSGLAENTGELFF
TRBJ2-3 | TRBV5-1 | - | TRBD1 | TGCGCCAGTCTGGACAGGGGGCGCACTAGCACAGATACGCAGTATTTT | CASLDRGRTSTDTQYF
TRBJ2-2 | TRBV4-2 | - | TRBD1 | TGTGCCAGTCACCTCTCTCCGGGACAGGCGAACACCGGGGAGCTGTTTTTT | CASHLSPGQANTGELFF
TRBJ2-3 | TRBV5-1 | few | - | TGCGCCAGCAGCCCTGGGTCCAGGGATGATACGCAGTATTTT | CASSPGSRDDTQYF
TRBJ2-7 | TRBV7-6 | - | - | TGTGCCAGCAGCCATTACCCGGGCGAGCAGTACTTC | CASSHYPGEQYF
TRBJ1-1 | TRBV9 | - | TRBD1 | TGTGCCAGCAGCGCGAGGGACAGGCGAAACACTGAAGCTTTCTTT | CASSARDRRNTEAFF
TRBJ1-1 | TRBV2 | - | TRBD1 | TGTGCCAGCAGCCTGCAGGGGGTTGGCACTGAAGCTTTCTTT | CASSLQGVGTEAFF
TRBJ2-1 | TRBV11-1 | - | TRBD2 | TGTGCCAGCAGCCTGAGCGGGAGTAGGGATGAGCAGTTCTTC | CASSLSGSRDEQFF
TRBJ2-5 | TRBV5-4 | - | TRBD1 | TGTGCCAGCAGCTCACCCGACAGGGACCAAGAGACCCAGTACTTC | CASSSPDRDQETQYF
TRBJ1-3 | TRBV6-6 | - | TRBD1 | TGTGCCAGCAGTTACTCGGACAGGGGAAACACCATATATTTT | CASSYSDRGNTIYF
TRBJ2-3 | TRBV28 | - | - | TGTGCCAGCAGTTTTCCCAGGGTACAAAATACGCAGTATTTT | CASSFPRVQNTQYF